This T cell receptor beta chain appears in the sequencing data of a study of cytomegalovirus exposure and HLA in healthy donors. PCR amplification relied on 60 Vbeta primers (plus 13 Jbeta primers). Profiling relied on immunoSEQ multiplex PCR, and the TCRdb table lists in-frame clones only, not all of them. In the table there are over 110,000 clones, over 75% of which are singletons. This clone was observed a handful of times. Its cognate antigen is unknown. Study-wide points: Near-uniform donor sequencing depth was presumed by presence/absence analyses.

Source material: PBMCs. The receptor was derived from a male donor in good health and CMV-seronegative.

CDR3 protein: CASTLTGLYSNQPQHF. CDR3 bases: TGTGCCAGCACCCTCACCGGACTTTATAGCAATCAGCCCCAGCATTTT. The chain couples TRBV28 to TRBJ1-5; D ambiguous. CDR1 is MDHEN and CDR2 is SYDVKM in the germline V gene. Trimming removed 7 bases at V and 0 bases at J, with 16 bases between. The CDR3 has 16 amino acids. The whole variable domain, filled in from reference TRBV28 and TRBJ1-5, reads DVKVTQSSRYLVKRTGEKVFLECVQDMDHENMFWYRQDPGLGLRLIYFSYDVKMKEKGDIPEGYSVSREKKERFSLILESASTNQTSMYLCASTLTGLYSNQPQHFGDGTRLSIL.